This is a list of T cell receptor beta chains from one sample in a study of human T cells and chemical hapten exposure. TCRdb redid the calling of the RACE reads with MiXCR, one entry per CDR3 protein. The sample lists tens of thousands of distinct CDR3 sequences; 10% were seen once. The sample was whole blood, taken in connection with sensitization to the hapten diphenylcyclopropenone (DPC). The receptors were sampled from a man in his fifties with alopecia areata. Some clones in this sample may be carry-over from other donors' samples. CDR3s include the opening cysteine and the closing phenylalanine or tryptophan. Fields, in order: J gene, V gene, D gene, clone size, CDR3 DNA, CDR3 protein. The D gene is left open where the match is weak. A row's size may be missing; if present it is once, few, many or a size class.

>TRBJ1-4|TRBV10-3|TRBD1|many
TGTGCCATCAGCAACGGACAGGGGGCAAAGGAAAAACTGTTTTTT
CAISNGQGAKEKLFF
>TRBJ2-2|TRBV12-3/TRBV12-4|NA|NA
TGTGCCAGCAGTTTAGCGAGACTTAACACCGGGGAGCTGTTTTTT
CASSLARLNTGELFF
>TRBJ2-1|TRBV29-1|TRBD2|many
TGCAGCGTTGAAGGCGGGCTACTAGCGGGCCTAGACAATGAGCAGTTCTTC
CSVEGGLLAGLDNEQFF
>TRBJ2-7|TRBV30|TRBD1|NA
TGTGCCTGGAGTTCCCACCGGGACAGGGGAGCCTACGAGCAGTACTTC
CAWSSHRDRGAYEQYF
>TRBJ1-5|TRBV10-3|NA|many
TGTGCCATCAGGGCGGGCCCGGCAGGCAATCAGCCCCAGCATTTT
CAIRAGPAGNQPQHF
>TRBJ2-5|TRBV7-3|TRBD1|NA
TGTGCCAGCAGCGGGGGACAGGGTGATCAAGAGACCCAGTACTTC
CASSGGQGDQETQYF
>TRBJ2-7|TRBV28|NA|few
TGTGCCAGCAGTTTATGGCAGGGGGGTTCCTACGAGCAGTACTTC
CASSLWQGGSYEQYF
>TRBJ1-3|TRBV20-1|NA|few
TGCAGTGCTAGAGGTTCCTATTCGGGCTCTGGAAACACCATATATTTT
CSARGSYSGSGNTIYF
>TRBJ2-5|TRBV6-1|TRBD1|many
TGTGCCAGCAGTGTTCGGACAGGGGTGGAAGAGACCCAGTACTTC
CASSVRTGVEETQYF
>TRBJ2-1|TRBV28|TRBD2|many
TGTGCCAGCAGTTTGGCTCTAGCGGGAGGAAGTGATGAGCAGTTCTTC
CASSLALAGGSDEQFF
>TRBJ1-3|TRBV20-1|TRBD1|many
TGCAGTGCCCACTATCTAGGGGGCAGTGGAAACACCATATATTTT
CSAHYLGGSGNTIYF
>TRBJ1-5|TRBV3-1|NA|few
TGTGCCAGCAGCCAAGGGGATGGTCAGCCCCAGCATTTT
CASSQGDGQPQHF
>TRBJ2-2|TRBV28|TRBD2|many
TGTGCCAGCAGTTACCTCCTAGCGGGGGGTTACACCGGGGAGCTGTTTTTT
CASSYLLAGGYTGELFF
>TRBJ2-5|TRBV28|NA|NA
TGTGCCAGCAGTTCTGGGATGGAGACCCAGTACTTC
CASSSGMETQYF
>TRBJ2-5|TRBV15|NA|many
TGTGCCACCAGCAGAGAACCCGAGACCCAGTACTTC
CATSREPETQYF
>TRBJ2-1|TRBV6-2/TRBV6-3|TRBD2|few
TGTGCCAGCAGTTACGCCAGGAGACTAGCGGGAGTTTATAATGAGCAGTTCTTC
CASSYARRLAGVYNEQFF
>TRBJ1-2|TRBV29-1|TRBD1|many
TGCAGCGTTGAGGACAGGGGGGACTATGGCTACACCTTC
CSVEDRGDYGYTF
>TRBJ2-1|TRBV27|TRBD2|many
TGTGCCAGCACCCGGACTAGCGACAATGAGCAGTTCTTC
CASTRTSDNEQFF
>TRBJ1-5|TRBV7-6|NA|medium-sized
TGTGCCAGCAGCACCGGGACGACGGGAAATCAGCCCCAGCATTTT
CASSTGTTGNQPQHF